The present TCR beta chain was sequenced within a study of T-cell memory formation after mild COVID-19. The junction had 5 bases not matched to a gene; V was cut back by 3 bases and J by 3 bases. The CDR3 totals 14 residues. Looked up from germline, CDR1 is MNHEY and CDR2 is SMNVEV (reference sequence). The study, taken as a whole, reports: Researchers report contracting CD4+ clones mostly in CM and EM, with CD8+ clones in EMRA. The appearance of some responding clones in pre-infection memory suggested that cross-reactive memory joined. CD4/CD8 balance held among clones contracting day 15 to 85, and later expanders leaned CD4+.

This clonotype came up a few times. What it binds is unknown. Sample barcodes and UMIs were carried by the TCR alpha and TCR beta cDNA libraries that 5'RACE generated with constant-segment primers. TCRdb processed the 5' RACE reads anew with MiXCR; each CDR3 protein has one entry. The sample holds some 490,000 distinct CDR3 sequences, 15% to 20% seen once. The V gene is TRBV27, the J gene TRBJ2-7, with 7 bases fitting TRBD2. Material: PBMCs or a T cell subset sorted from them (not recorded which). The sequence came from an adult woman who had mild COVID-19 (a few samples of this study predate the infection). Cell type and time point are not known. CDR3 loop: CASSFTGDYYEQYF. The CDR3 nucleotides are TGTGCCAGCAGTTTCACCGGGGACTACTACGAGCAGTACTTC.